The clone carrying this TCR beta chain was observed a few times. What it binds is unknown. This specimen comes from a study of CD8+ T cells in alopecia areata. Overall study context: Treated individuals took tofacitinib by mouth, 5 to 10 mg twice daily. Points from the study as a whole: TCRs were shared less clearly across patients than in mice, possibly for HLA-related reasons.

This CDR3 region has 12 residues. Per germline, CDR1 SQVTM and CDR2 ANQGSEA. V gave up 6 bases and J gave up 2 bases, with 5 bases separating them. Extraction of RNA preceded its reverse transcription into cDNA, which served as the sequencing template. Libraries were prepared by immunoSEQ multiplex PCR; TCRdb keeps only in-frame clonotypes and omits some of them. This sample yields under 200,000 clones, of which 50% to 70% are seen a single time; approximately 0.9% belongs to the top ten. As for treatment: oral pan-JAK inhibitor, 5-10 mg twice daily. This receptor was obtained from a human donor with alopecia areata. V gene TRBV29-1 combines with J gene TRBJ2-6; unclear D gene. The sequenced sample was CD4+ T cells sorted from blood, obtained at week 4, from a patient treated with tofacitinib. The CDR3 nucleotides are TGCAGCGTCCTTACTGGGGCCAACGTCCTGACTTTC. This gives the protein CSVLTGANVLTF.